This T cell receptor beta chain comes out of a study of T cells in Graves' hyperthyroidism and ophthalmopathy. The V gene end was trimmed by 8 bases and the J gene end by 7 bases; junction bases not matched to a gene: 8. The CDR3 is 13 amino acids. Germline-derived CDR1 and CDR2 are ENHRY and SYGVKD. Amplified TCR beta CDR3 regions came from RNA transcripts. When the TCR CDR3 underwent first-round RT-PCR, the HTBI primer set was used. TCRdb re-called the multiplex PCR reads through MiXCR, storing one row per CDR3 protein. The sample lists around 600,000 distinct CDR3 sequences; just under 45% were seen once. This clonotype was found many times. Uncontrolled infections, other autoimmune diseases, pregnancy or lactation led to exclusion of patients.

The sequence was collected from an adult man with Graves' disease, either hyperthyroidism or ophthalmopathy (not recorded which). The source material was peripheral blood or thyroid tissue (not recorded which). This chain joins TRBV10-3 and TRBJ2-7; 10 bases line up with TRBD1. The CDR3 is CAIAGTGEGEQYF. The CDR3 DNA reads TGTGCCATCGCCGGGACAGGGGAAGGAGAGCAGTACTTC.